This T cell receptor (beta chain) derives from a study of cytomegalovirus exposure and HLA in healthy donors. Between the trimmed V and J ends, which lost 4 bases and 7 bases, there was a span of 20 bases. The CDR3 runs 15 residues. Per the germline V gene, CDR1 is SGHKS and CDR2 is YYEKEE (reference sequence). 60 Vbeta and 13 Jbeta primers were used in PCR. The data were produced by immunoSEQ multiplex PCR, yet TCRdb's version contains in-frame clones alone and is incomplete. Among tens of thousands of clones listed, approximately 92% were seen once. The origin of this receptor is a woman aged 25 to 45 in good health and CMV-seropositive. The sample comprised PBMCs. The genes are TRBV5-5 and TRBJ1-2; tentatively, D is TRBD1 (6 bases). The chain's CDR3 is CASSGNEGTRGGYTF. CDR3 coding DNA: TGTGCCAGCAGCGGAAACGAGGGGACAAGGGGTGGCTACACCTTC.